Each of the 7 T cell receptor beta chains below was sequenced from the same sample in a study of regulatory T cells in long-lasting Graves disease. Arm-PCR of CDR3 regions and iRepertoire HTBI primers were the basis on which TCR beta libraries were built. TCRdb ran MiXCR on the multiplex PCR reads and lists one entry per CDR3 protein. Counted here are 400,000 to 500,000 distinct CDR3 sequences, around 13% occurring once; the ten biggest clones make up roughly 18%. Time point described: newly diagnosed GD, antithyroid drugs for less than 3 months. RNA isolated from PBMCs was used to make the TCR library. Separately, the same data were catalogued under a study of T cells in Graves' hyperthyroidism and ophthalmopathy.

The sample in question was peripheral blood mononuclear cells (PBMCs), obtained at new diagnosis, from a patient treated with antithyroid drugs. These receptors were obtained from a woman between 45 and 60 years old with Graves disease.

Details on this clonotype: Relative to the germline gene, one junction end is altered; a read error may explain this. This chain uses TRBV7-9 with TRBJ2-2, with 9 positions matching TRBD1. The germline CDR1 and CDR2 sequences are SEHNR and FQNEAQ (reference sequence). The CDR3 contains 19 residues. The CDR3, as DNA: TGTGCCAACAGCCGAAGACTCAGGACAGGGGCGATTAACACCGGGGAGCTGTTTTTT. Translated, it gives CANSRRLRTGAINTGELFF.

This clonotype was seen a few times. The chain couples TRBV4-1 to TRBJ2-7; 12 nucleotides match TRBD2. The V gene's germline CDR1 is MGHRA and CDR2 YSYEKL. V lost 3 bases to trimming and J lost 3 bases; unmatched junction nucleotides: 6. CDR3 length: 16 residues. CDR3 region: CASSQETSGRFYEQYF. The CDR3 coding sequence is TGCGCCAGCAGCCAGGAGACTAGCGGGAGATTCTACGAGCAGTACTTC.

This clonotype was detected many times. The chain links TRBV12-3 or TRBV12-4 to TRBJ2-2, with 7 bases that match TRBD1. The CDR3 extends over 15 amino acids. Trimming at V came to 3 bases and at J to 6 bases, leaving 7 bases not matched to a gene. This CDR3 is CASSLTGPLAGELFF. CDR3 bases: TGTGCCAGCAGTTTGACAGGGCCTTTGGCCGGGGAGCTGTTTTTT.

Concerning this clonotype itself: A much more abundant neighbour one base away suggests this may be a read error. The gene calls are TRBV2 and TRBJ2-5, with 11 bases fitting TRBD1. Per germline, CDR1 SNHLY and CDR2 FYNNEI. The CDR3 is 15 residues long. The DNA of the CDR3 is TGTGCCAGCACGGCGGGACAGGGGGAACAAGAGTCCCAGTACTTC. As protein: CASTAGQGEQESQYF.

This clonotype was counted ten times or more. This chain links TRBV12-3 or TRBV12-4 with TRBJ2-1, with 8 bases matching TRBD2. The junction had 7 bases not matched to a gene; V was cut back by 3 bases and J by 9 bases. This CDR3 has 14 amino acids. CDR3: CASSLSGSDGEQFF. Written as DNA, the CDR3 is TGTGCCAGCAGTTTGAGCGGGAGCGATGGTGAGCAGTTCTTC.

The CDR3 DNA sequence: TGCGCCAGCAGCCAAGAATCCGGAGCGGGAGTTAGTTACGAGCAGTACTTC. It is translated as CASSQESGAGVSYEQYF. The chain has TRBV4-1 and TRBJ2-7; TRBD2 matches 8 bases. This CDR3 spans 17 amino acids. The J segment lost 4 bases and the V segment lost 0 bases, leaving 11 bases of the junction unmatched. The V gene's germline CDR1 is MGHRA and CDR2 YSYEKL.

The table lists this clonotype with many counts. V gene TRBV29-1 combines with J gene TRBJ2-5, with 8 bases matching TRBD2. Germline loops: CDR1 SQVTM, CDR2 ANQGSEA. The CDR3 is 12 residues long. J was trimmed by 7 bases and V by 4 bases; bases with no gene match: 5. CDR3 sequence (DNA): TGCAGCGTTGTACGGGGGGGCGCGACCCAGTACTTC. The encoded protein is CSVVRGGATQYF.